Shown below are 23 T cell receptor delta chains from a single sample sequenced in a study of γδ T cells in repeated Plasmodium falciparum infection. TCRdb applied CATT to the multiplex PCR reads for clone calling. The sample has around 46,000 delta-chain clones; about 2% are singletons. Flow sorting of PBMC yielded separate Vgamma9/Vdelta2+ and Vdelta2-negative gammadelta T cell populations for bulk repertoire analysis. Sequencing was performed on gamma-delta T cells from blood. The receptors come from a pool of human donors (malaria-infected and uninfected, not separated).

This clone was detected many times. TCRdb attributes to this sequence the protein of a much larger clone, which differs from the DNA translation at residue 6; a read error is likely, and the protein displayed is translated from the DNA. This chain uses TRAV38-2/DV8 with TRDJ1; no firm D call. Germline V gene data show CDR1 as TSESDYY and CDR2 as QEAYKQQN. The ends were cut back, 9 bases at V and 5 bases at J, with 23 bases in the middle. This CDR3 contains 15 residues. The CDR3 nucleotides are TGTGCTTCGTCCCGTGAGATCCGGCGGGCTGATAAACTCATCTTT. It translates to CASSREIRRADKLIF.

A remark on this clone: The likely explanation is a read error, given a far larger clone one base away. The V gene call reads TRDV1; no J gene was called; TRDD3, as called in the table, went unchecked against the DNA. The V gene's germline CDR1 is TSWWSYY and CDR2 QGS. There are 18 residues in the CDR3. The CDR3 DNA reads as TGTGCTCTTGGGGAACACGGGTTTTACTACTTGGACACCGATAAACTCATCTTC. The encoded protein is CALGEHGFYYLDTDKLIF.

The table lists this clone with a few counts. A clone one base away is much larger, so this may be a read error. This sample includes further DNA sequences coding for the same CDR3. As DNA, the CDR3 is TGTGCTCTTGGGGAGTTATGGTGGGGCCTTCCCTACCGCTCGGTACTGGGGGATACCGATAAACTCATCTTT. This sequence encodes CALGELWWGLPYRSVLGDTDKLIF. The chain employs TRDV1 and TRDJ1, with TRDD3 matching over 10 bases. TCRdb gives no J gene; it was assigned here by matching the DNA to germline. V gave up 3 bases and J gave up 2 bases; unmatched junction bases: 30. CDR3 length: 24 amino acids. In germline, CDR1 is TSWWSYY, CDR2 QGS.

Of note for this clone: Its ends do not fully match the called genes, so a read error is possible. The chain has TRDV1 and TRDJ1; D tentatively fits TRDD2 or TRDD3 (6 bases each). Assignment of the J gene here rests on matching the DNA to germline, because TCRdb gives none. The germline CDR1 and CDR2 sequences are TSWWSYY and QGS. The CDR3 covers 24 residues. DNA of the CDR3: TGTGCTCTTGGGGGGGGACCCTTCCGCAGGAGGGGAGGGGGACCTTTTTCTTACACCGATAGACTCATCTTT. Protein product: CALGGGPFRRRGGGPFSYTDRLIF.

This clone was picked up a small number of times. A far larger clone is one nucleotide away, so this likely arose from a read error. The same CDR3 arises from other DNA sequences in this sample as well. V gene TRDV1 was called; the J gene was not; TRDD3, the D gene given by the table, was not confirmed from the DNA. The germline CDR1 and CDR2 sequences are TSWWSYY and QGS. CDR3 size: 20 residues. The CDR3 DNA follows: TGTGCTCTTGACAAGCGGCCTGGGGGATACGGCGTTTCGTACACCGATAAACTCATCTTC. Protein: CALDKRPGGYGVSYTDKLIF.

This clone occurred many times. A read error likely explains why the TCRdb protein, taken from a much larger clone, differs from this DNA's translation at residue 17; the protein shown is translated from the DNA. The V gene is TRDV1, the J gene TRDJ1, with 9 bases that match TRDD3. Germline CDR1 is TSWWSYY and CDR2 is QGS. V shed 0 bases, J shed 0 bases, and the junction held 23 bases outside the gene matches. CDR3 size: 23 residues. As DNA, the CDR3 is TGTGCTCTTGGGGAACTAAAGTTTCCCCAGTACTGGGGGAGAAGGAGGCACACCGATAAACTCATCTTT. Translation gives CALGELKFPQYWGRRRHTDKLIF.

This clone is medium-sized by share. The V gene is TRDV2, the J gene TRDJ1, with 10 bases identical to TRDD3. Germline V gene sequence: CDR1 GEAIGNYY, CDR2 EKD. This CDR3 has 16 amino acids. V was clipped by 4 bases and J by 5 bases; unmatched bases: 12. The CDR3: CACEKMGDTLKDKLIF. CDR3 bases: TGTGCCTGTGAGAAGATGGGGGATACCCTGAAGGATAAACTCATCTTT.

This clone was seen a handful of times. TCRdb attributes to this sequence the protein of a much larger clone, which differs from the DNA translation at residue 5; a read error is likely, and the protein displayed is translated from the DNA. As DNA, the CDR3 is TGTGCTCTTGGGGGTCGGCTCCCGTACTGGGGACCTTACCGCACCGATAAACTCATCTTT. This gives the protein CALGGRLPYWGPYRTDKLIF. The J gene is TRDJ1, the V gene TRDV1; 7 bases line up with TRDD3. The CDR3 has 20 amino acids. The J segment lost 1 base and the V segment lost 4 bases, leaving 21 bases of the junction unmatched. Germline V gives CDR1 TSWWSYY, CDR2 QGS.

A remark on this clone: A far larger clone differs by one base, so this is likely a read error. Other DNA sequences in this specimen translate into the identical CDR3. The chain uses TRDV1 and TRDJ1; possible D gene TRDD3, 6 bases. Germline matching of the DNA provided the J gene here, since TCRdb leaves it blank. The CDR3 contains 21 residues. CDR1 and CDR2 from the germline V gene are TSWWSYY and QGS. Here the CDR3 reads CALGEPRLATFGYFYTDKLIF. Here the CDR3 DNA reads TGTGCTCTTGGGGAACCCCGCTTGGCTACGTTTGGATACTTCTACACTGATAAACTCATCTTT.

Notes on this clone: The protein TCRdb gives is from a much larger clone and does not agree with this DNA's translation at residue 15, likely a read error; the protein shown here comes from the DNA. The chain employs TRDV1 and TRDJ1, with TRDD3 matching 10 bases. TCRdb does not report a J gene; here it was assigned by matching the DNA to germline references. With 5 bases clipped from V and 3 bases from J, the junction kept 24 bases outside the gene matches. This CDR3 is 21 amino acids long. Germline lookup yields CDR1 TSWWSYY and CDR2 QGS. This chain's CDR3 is CALGKRLLLWGIPMTSDKLIF. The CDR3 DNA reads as TGTGCTCTTGGGAAAAGGTTACTACTTTGGGGGATACCCATGACGTCCGATAAACTCATCTTT.

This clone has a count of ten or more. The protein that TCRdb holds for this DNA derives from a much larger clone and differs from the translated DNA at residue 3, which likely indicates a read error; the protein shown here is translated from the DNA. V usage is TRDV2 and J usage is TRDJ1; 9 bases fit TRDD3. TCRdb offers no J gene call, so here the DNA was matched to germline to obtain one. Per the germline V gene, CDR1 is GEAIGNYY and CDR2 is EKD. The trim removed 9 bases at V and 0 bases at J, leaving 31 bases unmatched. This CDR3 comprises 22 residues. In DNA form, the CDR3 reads TGTGCCCGTCCCCGTAATCGGGAAGGGGGATACAACCACCCACTGTACACCGATAAACTCATCTTT. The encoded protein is CARPRNREGGYNHPLYTDKLIF.

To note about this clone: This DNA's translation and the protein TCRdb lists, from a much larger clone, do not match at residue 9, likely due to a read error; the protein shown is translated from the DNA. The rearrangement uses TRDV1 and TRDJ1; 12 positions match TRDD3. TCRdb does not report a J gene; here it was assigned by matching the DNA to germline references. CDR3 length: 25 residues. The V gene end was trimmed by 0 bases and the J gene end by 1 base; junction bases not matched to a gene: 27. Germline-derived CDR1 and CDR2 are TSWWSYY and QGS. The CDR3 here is CALGELGVSVWGIRIGWWFTDKLIF. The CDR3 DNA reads TGTGCTCTTGGGGAACTTGGGGTCTCCGTCTGGGGGATACGGATCGGATGGTGGTTCACCGATAAACTCATCTTT.

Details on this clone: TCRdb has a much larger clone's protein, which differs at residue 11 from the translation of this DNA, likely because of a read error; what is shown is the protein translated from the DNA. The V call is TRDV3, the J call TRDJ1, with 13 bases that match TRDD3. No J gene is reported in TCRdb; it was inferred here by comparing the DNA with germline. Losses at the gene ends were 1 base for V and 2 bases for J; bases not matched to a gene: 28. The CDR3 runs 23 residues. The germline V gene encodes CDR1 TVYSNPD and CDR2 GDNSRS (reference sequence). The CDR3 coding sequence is TGTGCCTTTACCGGGGAGCCTCCTCCCGCTCACTGGGGGATACGCTTTTTAACCGATAAACTCATCTTT. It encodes CAFTGEPPPAHWGIRFLTDKLIF.

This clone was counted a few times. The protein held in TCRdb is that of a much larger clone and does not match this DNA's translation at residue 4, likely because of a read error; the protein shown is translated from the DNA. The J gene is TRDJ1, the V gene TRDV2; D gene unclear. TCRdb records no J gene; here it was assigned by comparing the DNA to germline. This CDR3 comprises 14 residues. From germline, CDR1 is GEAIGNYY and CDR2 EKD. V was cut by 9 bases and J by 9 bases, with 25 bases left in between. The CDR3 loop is CASNLSRPSRQLIF. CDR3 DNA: TGTGCCAGTAACCTCTCGAGGCCCTCAAGGCAACTCATCTTT.

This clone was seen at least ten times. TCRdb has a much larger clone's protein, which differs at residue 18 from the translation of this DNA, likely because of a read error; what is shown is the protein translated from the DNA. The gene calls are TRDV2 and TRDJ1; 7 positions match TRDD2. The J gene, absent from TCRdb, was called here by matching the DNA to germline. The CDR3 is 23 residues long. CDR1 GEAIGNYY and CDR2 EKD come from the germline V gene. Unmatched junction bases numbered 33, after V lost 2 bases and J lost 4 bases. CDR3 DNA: TGTGCCTGTGACATGGTCGGATTCCTCCCAAACCTTCCTGCTGGAGCGTACATCGATAAACTCATCTTT. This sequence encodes CACDMVGFLPNLPAGAYIDKLIF.

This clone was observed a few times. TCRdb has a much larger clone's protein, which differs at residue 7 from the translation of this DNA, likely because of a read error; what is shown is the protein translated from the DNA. The CDR3 region is CALGELLTYSYERKVWGIKRTDKLIF. CDR3 sequence (DNA): TGTGCTCTTGGGGAACTACTTACCTATTCCTACGAACGAAAGGTCTGGGGGATAAAAAGGACCGATAAACTCATCTTT. This rearrangement joins TRDV1 to TRDJ1; 10 bases line up with TRDD3. TCRdb is silent on the J gene; assignment here came from matching the DNA to germline. From germline, CDR1 is TSWWSYY and CDR2 QGS. V trimming: 0 bases; J trimming: 2 bases; junction bases outside the gene matches: 33. This CDR3 region has 26 residues.

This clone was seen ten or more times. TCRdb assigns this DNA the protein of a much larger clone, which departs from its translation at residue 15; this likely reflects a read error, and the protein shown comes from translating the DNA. CDR3 coding DNA: TGTGCCTGTGACACCCTGGCTGGGGGATACGGTAGGACCGATAGACTCATCTTT. As protein: CACDTLAGGYGRTDRLIF. V and J are TRDV2 and TRDJ1; 12 positions match TRDD3. No J gene is reported in TCRdb; it was inferred here by comparing the DNA with germline. The CDR3 runs to 18 residues. Germline CDR1 is GEAIGNYY and CDR2 is EKD.

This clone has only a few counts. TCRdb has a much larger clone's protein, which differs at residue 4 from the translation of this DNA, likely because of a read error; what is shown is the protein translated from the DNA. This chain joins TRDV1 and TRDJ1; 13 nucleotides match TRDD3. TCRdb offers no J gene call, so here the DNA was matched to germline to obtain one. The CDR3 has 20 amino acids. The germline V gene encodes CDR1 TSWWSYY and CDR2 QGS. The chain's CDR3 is CALEEASVSLTGGYAIKLIF. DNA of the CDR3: TGTGCTCTTGAGGAAGCCTCTGTCTCCCTCACTGGGGGATACGCGATCAAACTCATCTTT.

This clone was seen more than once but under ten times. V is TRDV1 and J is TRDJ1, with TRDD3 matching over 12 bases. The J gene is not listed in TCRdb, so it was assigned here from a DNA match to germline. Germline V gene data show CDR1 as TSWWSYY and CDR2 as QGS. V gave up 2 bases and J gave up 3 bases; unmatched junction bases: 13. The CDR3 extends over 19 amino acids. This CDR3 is CALGEGDRTGGYNADKLIF. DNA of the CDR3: TGTGCTCTTGGGGAAGGCGATAGGACTGGGGGATACAATGCCGATAAACTCATCTTT.

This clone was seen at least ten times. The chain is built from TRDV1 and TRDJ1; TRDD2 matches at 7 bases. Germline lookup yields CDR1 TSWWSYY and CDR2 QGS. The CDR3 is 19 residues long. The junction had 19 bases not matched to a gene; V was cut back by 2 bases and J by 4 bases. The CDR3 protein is CALGERRFLRYRGGDKLIF. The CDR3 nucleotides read TGTGCTCTTGGGGAAAGGCGGTTCCTACGATATCGAGGGGGCGATAAACTCATCTTT.

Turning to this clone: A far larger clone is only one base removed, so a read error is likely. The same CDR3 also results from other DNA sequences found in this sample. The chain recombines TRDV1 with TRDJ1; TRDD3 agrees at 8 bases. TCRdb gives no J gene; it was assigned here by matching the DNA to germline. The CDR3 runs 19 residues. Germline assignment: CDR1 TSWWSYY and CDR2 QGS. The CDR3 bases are TGTGCTCTTGGGGAAATCCAAGGGGTCTGGGGGACGTCCACCGACAAACTCATCTTT. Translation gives CALGEIQGVWGTSTDKLIF.

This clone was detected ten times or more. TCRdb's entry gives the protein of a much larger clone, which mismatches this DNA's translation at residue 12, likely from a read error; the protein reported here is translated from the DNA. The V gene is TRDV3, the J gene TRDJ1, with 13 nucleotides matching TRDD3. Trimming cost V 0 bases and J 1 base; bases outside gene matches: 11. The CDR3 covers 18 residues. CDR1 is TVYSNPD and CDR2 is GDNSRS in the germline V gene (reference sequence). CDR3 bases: TGTGCCTTTAGACTCCACTGGGGGATACGGGAGTGCACCGATAAACTCATCTTT. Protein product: CAFRLHWGIRECTDKLIF.

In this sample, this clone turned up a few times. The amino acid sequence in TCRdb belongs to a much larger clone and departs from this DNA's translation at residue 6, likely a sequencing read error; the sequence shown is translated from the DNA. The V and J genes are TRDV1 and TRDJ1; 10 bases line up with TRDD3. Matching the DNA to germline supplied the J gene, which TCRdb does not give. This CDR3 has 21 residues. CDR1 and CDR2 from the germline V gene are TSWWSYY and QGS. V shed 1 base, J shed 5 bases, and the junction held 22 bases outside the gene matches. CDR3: CALGEPCWVCTRTGGLDKLIF. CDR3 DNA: TGTGCTCTTGGGGAACCATGTTGGGTATGTACGCGTACTGGGGGATTGGATAAACTCATCTTT.